This passage covers 30 T cell receptor beta chains from one sample sequenced in a study. Each CDR3 protein gets one entry after TCRdb re-called the reads with MiXCR. The sample shows nearly 15,000 distinct CDR3 sequences, roughly a third of them seen only once. The source material was blood. The receptors derive from a human donor.

This clonotype appeared many times. The chain is built from TRBV6-5 and TRBJ2-1, with TRBD2 identical over 7 bases. The CDR3 length is 12 residues. V dropped 6 bases and J dropped 14; count of bases not matched to a gene: 10. Germline CDR1 MNHEY, CDR2 SVGAGI. The CDR3 here is CASRSGGRREFF. The CDR3 nucleotides read TGTGCCAGCAGATCCGGCGGGAGACGGGAGTTCTTC.

The chain uses TRBV4-2 and TRBJ1-4; D gene uncertain. The CDR3 has 14 amino acids. V was cut by 0 bases and J by 8 bases, with 10 bases left in between. Germline values: CDR1 LGHNA, CDR2 YNFKEQ. This CDR3 is CASSQEEGKEKLFF. The CDR3 nucleotides are TGTGCCAGCAGCCAAGAGGAGGGTAAAGAAAAACTGTTTTTT.

This clonotype occurred many times. The CDR3 is CSARDGASGLQETQYF. The CDR3 nucleotides read TGCAGTGCTAGAGATGGGGCTAGCGGACTCCAAGAGACCCAGTACTTC. The genes are TRBV20-1 and TRBJ2-5; 7 bases are shared with TRBD2. The length of the CDR3 is 16 residues. The germline V gene encodes CDR1 DFQATT and CDR2 SNEGSKA (reference sequence). Unmatched junction bases numbered 8, after V lost 0 bases and J lost 1 base.

This clonotype was seen repeatedly, ten times or more. The V call is TRBV4-3, the J call TRBJ2-2; 8 nucleotides agree with TRBD1. The CDR3 runs to 16 residues. From germline, CDR1 is LGHNA and CDR2 YSLEER. Trimming removed 2 bases from V and 2 bases from J; junction bases left unmatched: 4. In nucleotides, the CDR3 is TGCGCCAGCAGCCAACGGTCAGGGGGCAACACCGGGGAGCTGTTTTTT. It is translated as CASSQRSGGNTGELFF.

This clonotype was observed many times. The gene calls are TRBV4-3 and TRBJ1-1, with TRBD1 as a possible D gene (5 bases). V lost 0 bases and J 3 bases, leaving 14 bases between the germline ends. Germline V gene sequence: CDR1 LGHNA, CDR2 YSLEER. CDR3 length: 16 amino acids. The CDR3, as DNA: TGCGCCAGCAGCCAAGAGCGGGGTTCGGGGGACACTGAAGCTTTCTTT. It encodes CASSQERGSGDTEAFF.

Sample share makes this clonotype medium-sized (0.01 to 0.1%). The V call is TRBV6-4, the J call TRBJ2-3; D is tentatively TRBD1 or TRBD2 (5 bases each). Between the trimmed V and J ends, which lost 4 bases and 0 bases, there was a span of 5 bases. This CDR3 spans 13 amino acids. The germline gives CDR1 MRHNA, CDR2 SNTAGT. The CDR3 DNA sequence: TGTGCCAGCAGTGGGGACAGCACAGATACGCAGTATTTT. The encoded protein is CASSGDSTDTQYF.

As concerns this clonotype: Germline is not matched at one junction end, which may reflect a read error. The J gene is TRBJ2-7, the V gene TRBV6-1; 8 bases map to TRBD1. The length of the CDR3 is 16 residues. From germline, CDR1 is MNHNS and CDR2 SASEGT. The CDR3 nucleotides read TGTGCCAGCAGTAGATGGGGACAGGACTTTTCCTACGAGCAGTACTTT. It codes for CASSRWGQDFSYEQYF.

This clonotype is termed medium-sized (0.01 to 0.1%). The CDR3 spells CASSPGLAGGPGTDTQYF. CDR3 sequence (DNA): TGCGCCAGCAGCCCGGGACTAGCGGGAGGGCCCGGCACAGATACGCAGTATTTT. The chain employs TRBV4-3 and TRBJ2-3; TRBD2 matches at 16 bases. After removal of 4 bases from V and 1 base from J, the junction contained 5 bases not matched to a gene. The germline gives CDR1 LGHNA, CDR2 YSLEER. The CDR3 length is 18 residues.

This clonotype was observed many times. This rearrangement joins TRBV4-3 to TRBJ2-2; a possible D gene is TRBD2 (5 bases). CDR3 length: 14 residues. Germline CDR1 and CDR2: LGHNA and YSLEER. Deletions cut 5 bases from V and 4 bases from J, with 11 bases between. The CDR3, as DNA: TGCGCCAGCAGCTCCGGACTGATCACCGGGGAGCTGTTTTTT. This gives the protein CASSSGLITGELFF.

This clonotype has at least ten counts. The rearrangement joins TRBV4-3 to TRBJ2-1, with a tentative D call TRBD2 (6 bases). V was pared by 1 base and J by 5 bases, with 18 bases between. The CDR3 extends over 17 amino acids. Per the germline V gene, CDR1 is LGHNA and CDR2 is YSLEER. In DNA, the CDR3 is TGCGCCAGCAGCCAAGGGGGTAGCGGAGGGTATGACAATGAGCAGTTCTTC. Its protein is CASSQGGSGGYDNEQFF.

The chain is built from TRBV4-3 and TRBJ2-3; 8 nucleotides agree with TRBD1. This CDR3 region has 17 residues. Germline assignment: CDR1 LGHNA and CDR2 YSLEER. Trimming at V came to 0 bases and at J to 4 bases, leaving 9 bases not matched to a gene. CDR3 bases: TGCGCCAGCAGCCAAGATCGCCAGGGGGCTGGGTCAGATACGCAGTATTTT. Translating it yields CASSQDRQGAGSDTQYF.

Turning to this clonotype: A much larger clone lies one base from this, so it may be a read error. This rearrangement joins TRBV18 to TRBJ2-5; possible D gene TRBD2, 5 bases. The CDR3 is made up of 15 amino acids. V was clipped by 3 bases and J by 1 base, with 12 bases between them. Germline values: CDR1 KGHSH, CDR2 LQKENI. CDR3 coding DNA: TGTGCCAGCTCACCTACGGGAACGCGCCAAGAGACCCAGTACTTC. Translated, it gives CASSPTGTRQETQYF.

In its sample, this clonotype is medium-sized. V usage is TRBV18 and J usage is TRBJ1-4; D is unresolved. The CDR3 is 15 residues long. CDR1 is KGHSH, CDR2 LQKENI, per germline. Trimming shortened V by 3 bases and J by 0 bases, and 8 bases separated the two germline ends. Here the CDR3 reads CASSPSTATNEKLFF. DNA for the CDR3: TGTGCCAGCTCACCGTCCACGGCAACTAATGAAAAACTGTTTTTT.

Written as DNA, the CDR3 is TGCAGTGCTAGAGATCAAAGGCGGCTGGGTAATGAGCAGTTCTTC. Translated, it gives CSARDQRRLGNEQFF. This chain joins TRBV20-1 and TRBJ2-1; D is undetermined. Germline assignment: CDR1 DFQATT and CDR2 SNEGSKA (reference sequence). V was cut by 0 bases and J by 7 bases, with 16 bases left in between. There are 15 residues in the CDR3.

Details on this clonotype: A single base separates this from a much larger clone, so it may be a read error. The chain joins TRBV18 to TRBJ2-7; 7 nucleotides match TRBD1. Germline V gene sequence: CDR1 KGHSH, CDR2 LQKENI. CDR3 length: 12 residues. The CDR3 DNA reads as TGTGCCAGCTCACGTACAGGGGACGACCAGTACTTC. It codes for CASSRTGDDQYF.

The V gene is TRBV4-2, the J gene TRBJ1-2; D not certain. The CDR3 runs to 13 residues. Germline V gene lookup returns CDR1 LGHNA and CDR2 YNFKEQ. Trimming cost V 4 bases and J 6 bases, with 12 bases left between them. The CDR3 bases are TGTGCCAGCAGCCCCCTGACTAGCCATGGCTACACCTTC. This codes for CASSPLTSHGYTF.

Details on this clonotype: The junction and the germline gene differ at one end; a read error may be behind it. This sequence joins TRBV29-1 and TRBJ1-3, with no clear D. The V gene's germline CDR1 is SQVTM and CDR2 ANQGSEA. CDR3 length: 13 amino acids. This CDR3 reads CSQDMSSGNAIYF. The CDR3 DNA is TGCAGCCAAGATATGAGCTCTGGAAACGCCATATATTTT.

The chain is built from TRBV4-1 and TRBJ2-1; 16 bases match TRBD2. Looked up from germline, CDR1 is MGHRA and CDR2 is YSYEKL. V trimming: 0 bases; J trimming: 5 bases; junction bases outside the gene matches: 13. CDR3 length: 21 amino acids. The CDR3 protein is CASSQDQRGLAGGPRDNEQFF. The CDR3 nucleotides read TGCGCCAGCAGCCAAGATCAGAGGGGACTAGCGGGAGGGCCTCGTGACAATGAGCAGTTCTTC.

In this sample, this clonotype turned up many times. The chain links TRBV4-3 to TRBJ2-7, with D perhaps TRBD1 (9 bases). The CDR3 loop spans 16 amino acids. V lost 0 bases and J lost 2, with 14 bases in between. Per the germline V gene, CDR1 is LGHNA and CDR2 is YSLEER. In nucleotides, the CDR3 is TGCGCCAGCAGCCAAGATAGCGGGACAGGGACCTACGAGCAGTACTTC. This sequence encodes CASSQDSGTGTYEQYF.

The rearrangement joins TRBV4-2 to TRBJ2-7, with TRBD2 identical over 9 bases. The germline V gene has CDR1 LGHNA and CDR2 YNFKEQ. Trimming at V came to 0 bases and at J to 2 bases, leaving 8 bases not matched to a gene. This CDR3 comprises 17 residues. In DNA form, the CDR3 reads TGTGCCAGCAGCCAAGATGATCGACTAGCGGTTACCTACGAGCAGTACTTC. It codes for CASSQDDRLAVTYEQYF.

The chain joins TRBV20-1 to TRBJ1-1; TRBD1 matches 7 bases. The trim removed 3 bases at V and 3 bases at J, leaving 7 bases unmatched. Looked up from germline, CDR1 is DFQATT and CDR2 is SNEGSKA (reference sequence). CDR3 length equals 14 residues. Written as DNA, the CDR3 is TGCAGTGCTAGTGGGACAGCTTGGGACACTGAAGCTTTCTTT. Translated: CSASGTAWDTEAFF.

This clonotype occurred a few times. This may be a read error, as it is one base from a much larger clone. CDR3 bases: TGTGCCAGCTCACCGCAGGGTGGTGAGCAGTTCTTC. Its protein product is CASSPQGGEQFF. The chain is built from TRBV18 and TRBJ2-1; TRBD1 is a possible D gene (5 bases). The CDR3 length is 12 residues. Per germline, CDR1 KGHSH and CDR2 LQKENI. V dropped 3 bases and J dropped 9 bases, with 9 bases sitting between them.

This clonotype is medium-sized (0.01 to 0.1%) within its sample. The V call is TRBV29-1, the J call TRBJ2-5, with 10 bases matching TRBD2. Germline V gene lookup returns CDR1 SQVTM and CDR2 ANQGSEA. The trim removed 5 bases at V and 3 bases at J, leaving 0 bases unmatched. The CDR3 has 12 residues. CDR3 residues: CSVLAGEETQYF. The CDR3 DNA is TGCAGCGTTCTAGCGGGAGAAGAGACCCAGTACTTC.

The chain recombines TRBV4-1 with TRBJ2-7; 8 bases match TRBD1. The germline CDR1 and CDR2 sequences are MGHRA and YSYEKL. This CDR3 is 17 amino acids long. V lost 0 bases to trimming and J lost 5 bases; unmatched junction nucleotides: 12. The CDR3 sequence is CASSQDNLGQGGNEQYF. The CDR3, as DNA: TGCGCCAGCAGCCAAGACAACCTTGGACAGGGAGGAAACGAGCAGTACTTC.

V is TRBV6-5 and J is TRBJ2-2; TRBD2 agrees at 9 bases. This CDR3 has 14 amino acids. Germline trimming cut 6 bases from V and 6 bases from J; bases unmatched to any gene: 5. Germline V gene data show CDR1 as MNHEY and CDR2 as SVGAGI. DNA for the CDR3: TGTGCCAGCAGGGCCGGGACTAGCTCCGGGGAGCTGTTTTTT. Its protein is CASRAGTSSGELFF.

This clonotype has only one observation. This chain joins TRBV6-2 or TRBV6-3 and TRBJ2-1; no clear D gene. This CDR3 region has 14 residues. The V and J ends lost 3 bases and 12 bases respectively, with 18 bases between them. The germline V gene has CDR1 MNHEY and CDR2 SVGEGT. In DNA form, the CDR3 reads TGTGCCAGCAGTTATGAGTTCCTCACAGATACGCAGTTCTTC. Translating it yields CASSYEFLTDTQFF.

This clonotype ranks as medium-sized. The J gene is TRBJ2-7, the V gene TRBV4-3; 8 nucleotides agree with TRBD2. There are 15 residues in the CDR3. Germline V lookup: CDR1 LGHNA, CDR2 YSLEER. With 1 base clipped from V and 2 bases from J, the junction kept 4 bases outside the gene matches. The CDR3 is CASSQGLAGTYEQYF. CDR3 nucleotide sequence: TGCGCCAGCAGCCAAGGATTAGCGGGAACCTACGAGCAGTACTTC.

This clonotype has a count of ten or more. V is TRBV7-9 and J is TRBJ2-7, with D perhaps TRBD2 (6 bases). Per germline, CDR1 SEHNR and CDR2 FQNEAQ (reference sequence). The V gene lost 6 bases and the J gene lost 5 bases, with 23 bases spanning the gap. The CDR3 covers 16 residues. The CDR3 sequence is CASSFPSGRGIHEQYF. CDR3 nucleotide sequence: TGTGCCAGCAGTTTCCCCTCGGGCCGGGGGATCCACGAGCAGTACTTC.

This clonotype was seen ten or more times. The chain uses TRBV20-1 and TRBJ2-7, with a tentative D call TRBD1 (6 bases). CDR3 size: 15 residues. Germline assignment: CDR1 DFQATT and CDR2 SNEGSKA (reference sequence). V was pared by 0 bases and J by 6 bases, with 18 bases between. The CDR3 DNA reads TGCAGTGCTAGAGATTATTACCAGGGGACCCCCGAGCAGTACTTC. It translates to CSARDYYQGTPEQYF.

Turning to this clonotype: Just one base apart from a much larger clone, this may be a read error. The rearrangement joins TRBV18 to TRBJ2-1, with 8 bases identical to TRBD2. The CDR3 totals 15 residues. Losses at the gene ends were 1 base for V and 10 bases for J; bases not matched to a gene: 9. Germline CDR1 reads KGHSH; CDR2 reads LQKENI. The CDR3 sequence: CASSPLQAGDYEQFF. CDR3 bases: TGTGCCAGCTCACCACTCCAAGCGGGAGACTACGAGCAGTTCTTC.